A single sample is the source of the 23 T cell receptor beta chains below, sequenced in a study of shared clonotypes between healthy human individuals. Profiling relied on immunoSEQ multiplex PCR, and the TCRdb table lists in-frame clones only, not all of them. The sample holds under 2,500,000 clones, 95% seen once. The sequenced sample consisted of naive CD4+ T cells sorted from blood. Subset denoted: CD45RA+ positively selected. The receptors originated from a man aged 18-30 years in good health.

CDR3: CASSPPGLVYNEQFF. The CDR3 bases are TGCGCCAGCAGCCCGCCGGGCCTCGTTTACAATGAGCAGTTCTTC. V is TRBV4-1 and J is TRBJ2-1; D unresolved. CDR3 length: 15 amino acids. Germline loops: CDR1 MGHRA, CDR2 YSYEKL. The V end was cut by 4 bases, the J end by 4 bases, with 14 bases between.

In the case of this clone: Other DNA sequences in the same sample also yield this CDR3. This chain connects TRBV6-1 to TRBJ2-6, with D uncertain. Germline loops: CDR1 MNHNS, CDR2 SASEGT. The CDR3 is made up of 13 amino acids. Trimming left V 8 bases short and J 0 bases short, with 5 bases between. The CDR3 protein is CASLLSGANVLTF. The CDR3 DNA is TGTGCCAGCCTACTCTCTGGGGCCAACGTCCTGACTTTC.

The chain recombines TRBV5-1 with TRBJ2-3; the match to TRBD2 covers 13 bases. There are 19 residues in the CDR3. V shed 1 base, J shed 1 base, and the junction held 9 bases outside the gene matches. The V gene's germline CDR1 is SGHRS and CDR2 YFSETQ. CDR3 protein: CASSLRGLAGEGGTDTQYF. The CDR3 DNA follows: TGCGCCAGCAGCTTGCGTGGACTAGCGGGAGAGGGGGGCACAGATACGCAGTATTTT.

V usage is TRBV2 and J usage is TRBJ2-5, with D possibly TRBD2 on 5 matching bases. The CDR3 length is 13 residues. Germline CDR1 and CDR2: SNHLY and FYNNEI. The V end lost 4 bases, the J end lost 5 bases, and 11 bases lay between the germline ends. CDR3 protein: CASSVTGMETQYF. The CDR3 bases are TGTGCCAGCAGTGTAACCGGGATGGAGACCCAGTACTTC.

This chain joins TRBV4-3 and TRBJ2-1, with 8 nucleotides matching TRBD2. Per the germline V gene, CDR1 is LGHNA and CDR2 is YSLEER. Trimming cost V 3 bases and J 4 bases; bases outside gene matches: 2. The CDR3 is 14 amino acids. CDR3 DNA sequence: TGCGCCAGCAGCCACGTAGCGGGATACAATGAGCAGTTCTTC. It encodes CASSHVAGYNEQFF.

The CDR3 spells CASSLGQGSLAYEQYF. DNA of the CDR3: TGCGCCAGCAGCTTGGGACAGGGAAGTTTGGCCTACGAGCAGTACTTC. The rearrangement joins TRBV5-1 to TRBJ2-7; 7 bases are shared with TRBD1. Germline V gene sequence: CDR1 SGHRS, CDR2 YFSETQ. CDR3 length equals 16 residues. Germline trimming cut 0 bases from V and 2 bases from J; bases unmatched to any gene: 8.

The chain couples TRBV6-6 to TRBJ1-5; the D is unclear. CDR1 MNHNY and CDR2 SVGAGI come from the germline V gene (reference sequence). V was pared by 2 bases and J by 15 bases, with 11 bases between. This CDR3 has 11 residues. CDR3 region: CASSYQDQRHF. CDR3 sequence (DNA): TGTGCCAGCAGTTACCAAGACCAAAGGCATTTT.

The V gene is TRBV30, the J gene TRBJ1-6; 9 bases are shared with TRBD1. This CDR3 has 14 residues. With V trimmed by 3 bases and J by 7 bases, 4 bases remained unmatched. The germline CDR1 and CDR2 sequences are GTSNPN and SVGIG (reference sequence). The CDR3 loop reads CAWSRQGGNSPLHF. The CDR3 bases are TGTGCCTGGAGCCGACAGGGGGGAAATTCACCCCTCCACTTT.

This clone was observed a single time. The chain links TRBV30 to TRBJ1-2; 8 nucleotides align to TRBD1. With 4 bases clipped from V and 11 bases from J, the junction kept 12 bases outside the gene matches. From germline, CDR1 is GTSNPN and CDR2 SVGIG (reference sequence). The CDR3 length is 13 residues. CDR3 region: CAWNGGTGSGYTF. The CDR3 DNA sequence: TGTGCCTGGAATGGAGGGACAGGTTCGGGTTACACCTTC. The complete variable domain, with remaining parts taken from reference TRBV30 and TRBJ1-2, reads SQTIHQWPATLVQPVGSPLSLECTVEGTSNPNLYWYRQAAGRGLQLLFYSVGIGQISSEVPQNLSASRPQDRQFILSSKKLLLSDSGFYLCAWNGGTGSGYTFGSGTRLTVV.

The chain carries TRBV28 and TRBJ1-1; D uncertain. The CDR3 spans 13 residues. CDR1 and CDR2 from the germline V gene are MDHEN and SYDVKM. V lost 8 bases to trimming and J lost 1 base, with 11 bases between them. CDR3 loop: CASGSLRNTEAFF. DNA of the CDR3: TGTGCCAGCGGGTCCCTCCGGAACACTGAAGCTTTCTTT.

The chain has TRBV9 and TRBJ1-4; a weak D match, TRBD1 (5 bases). CDR1 and CDR2 from the germline V gene are SGDLS and YYNGEE. This CDR3 contains 14 residues. V lost 3 bases and J lost 4, with 10 bases in between. The CDR3 loop is CASSAYGGNEKLFF. CDR3 sequence (DNA): TGTGCCAGCAGCGCGTACGGGGGTAATGAAAAACTGTTTTTT.

The rearrangement uses TRBV30 and TRBJ1-6; D ambiguous. Germline values: CDR1 GTSNPN, CDR2 SVGIG (reference sequence). This CDR3 is built from 18 residues. Trimming pared 1 base from V and 0 bases from J, leaving 16 bases between. CDR3 in amino acids: CAWSGTLISSSYNSPLHF. CDR3 DNA: TGTGCCTGGAGTGGGACCCTTATTTCCAGCTCCTATAATTCACCCCTCCACTTT. The complete variable domain, with remaining parts taken from reference TRBV30 and TRBJ1-6, reads SQTIHQWPATLVQPVGSPLSLECTVEGTSNPNLYWYRQAAGRGLQLLFYSVGIGQISSEVPQNLSASRPQDRQFILSSKKLLLSDSGFYLCAWSGTLISSSYNSPLHFGNGTRLTVT.

This clone was seen just once. This chain links TRBV18 with TRBJ1-2; TRBD1 might be the D (5 bases). The CDR3 sequence is 15 residues long. Germline V gene lookup returns CDR1 KGHSH and CDR2 LQKENI. Trimming cost V 2 bases and J 8 bases, with 18 bases left between them. CDR3 in amino acids: CASSPFDSASTGYTF. Here the CDR3 DNA reads TGTGCCAGCTCACCATTCGACAGTGCCTCTACGGGCTACACCTTC.

CDR3 in amino acids: CASSPRAGGRLDTQYF. CDR3 in DNA: TGTGCCAGCAGCCCTCGGGCGGGGGGGCGCTTAGATACGCAGTATTTT. The chain joins TRBV27 to TRBJ2-3; 9 nucleotides align to TRBD2. V dropped 6 bases and J dropped 5; count of bases not matched to a gene: 12. CDR3 length equals 16 residues. Per germline, CDR1 MNHEY and CDR2 SMNVEV (reference sequence).

In the case of this clone: At the DNA level, this CDR3 is encoded by other sequences in the same sample as well. The chain recombines TRBV10-3 with TRBJ1-5; unclear D gene. Looked up from germline, CDR1 is ENHRY and CDR2 is SYGVKD. V gave up 6 bases and J gave up 0 bases, with 3 bases separating them. This CDR3 has 12 residues. DNA for the CDR3: TGTGCCATCAGGGATAGCAATCAGCCCCAGCATTTT. Translated, it gives CAIRDSNQPQHF.

J is TRBJ2-1 and V is TRBV28; TRBD2 matches at 9 bases. The CDR3 is made up of 15 amino acids. V shed 6 bases, J shed 4 bases, and the junction held 7 bases outside the gene matches. Germline V CDR1 and CDR2: MDHEN, SYDVKM. Here the CDR3 reads CASRRGGAQYNEQFF. DNA for the CDR3: TGTGCCAGCAGGCGCGGGGGGGCCCAATACAATGAGCAGTTCTTC.

The rearrangement links TRBV7-9 to TRBJ2-5; D is ambiguous. V lost 2 bases and J 3 bases, leaving 16 bases between the germline ends. CDR1 SEHNR and CDR2 FQNEAQ come from the germline V gene (reference sequence). The length of the CDR3 is 16 residues. CDR3 residues: CASSLFGTKPEETQYF. The CDR3 DNA sequence: TGTGCCAGCAGCTTATTTGGAACTAAGCCCGAAGAGACCCAGTACTTC.

The chain couples TRBV6-1 to TRBJ2-5, with unresolved D. Germline-derived CDR1 and CDR2 are MNHNS and SASEGT. The CDR3 totals 12 residues. V was shortened by 10 bases and J by 4 bases, with 13 bases between the two germline ends. The CDR3 spells CATRSAGETQYF. CDR3 coding DNA: TGTGCCACCAGGAGTGCCGGAGAGACCCAGTACTTC.

V is TRBV6-6 and J is TRBJ2-7; the D is unclear. V lost 3 bases and J lost 6, with 9 bases in between. The length of the CDR3 is 12 residues. In germline, CDR1 is MNHNY, CDR2 SVGAGI (reference sequence). The CDR3 sequence: CASSYGNSEQYF. The DNA for the CDR3 is TGTGCCAGCAGTTATGGGAACTCCGAGCAGTACTTC.

DNA for the CDR3: TGCGCCAGCAGCTCGGGGGAGTTCAATCAGCCCCAGCATTTT. Translated, it gives CASSSGEFNQPQHF. J is TRBJ1-5 and V is TRBV5-1; the D gene is possibly TRBD1 (5 bases). The CDR3 length is 14 residues. The V end lost 3 bases, the J end lost 3 bases, and 10 bases lay between the germline ends. Germline CDR1 reads SGHRS; CDR2 reads YFSETQ.

This clone has only one observation. The genes are TRBV9 and TRBJ2-6; TRBD1 matches 9 bases. The CDR3 has 17 amino acids. Germline CDR1 is SGDLS and CDR2 is YYNGEE. The V and J ends lost 0 bases and 3 bases, in that order; junction bases with no gene match: 4. The CDR3 DNA reads as TGTGCCAGCAGCGTAGGGGACAGGGTTCTTGGGGCCAACGTCCTGACTTTC. This codes for CASSVGDRVLGANVLTF.

This clone was observed once. This sequence joins TRBV10-3 and TRBJ2-5; 8 nucleotides align to TRBD1. V lost 6 bases, J lost 4 bases, and 7 bases stayed unmatched. Per the germline V gene, CDR1 is ENHRY and CDR2 is SYGVKD. The CDR3 is 14 amino acids. The CDR3 is CAISPDRAGETQYF. CDR3 coding DNA: TGTGCCATCAGCCCGGACAGGGCAGGAGAGACCCAGTACTTC.

The genes are TRBV4-1 and TRBJ2-3; 7 positions match TRBD1. The length of the CDR3 is 17 residues. Germline loops: CDR1 MGHRA, CDR2 YSYEKL. After removal of 1 base from V and 0 bases from J, the junction contained 7 bases not matched to a gene. CDR3 loop: CASSQGQGDHSTDTQYF. The CDR3 nucleotides are TGCGCCAGCAGCCAAGGCCAGGGGGATCATAGCACAGATACGCAGTATTTT.